The 32 T cell receptor beta chains below were found in one sample sequenced in a study of blood T cell repertoires in COVID-19. The assay was immunoSEQ multiplex PCR, and TCRdb's table has in-frame clones only and misses some. Here the sample spans about 80,000 clones, 87% being singletons. The sequencing input was peripheral blood. The source of these receptors is a man aged 30 to 45 with acute or convalescent COVID-19.

The V gene is TRBV6-1, the J gene TRBJ2-1, with TRBD2 matching over 8 bases. Germline trimming cut 0 bases from V and 8 bases from J; bases unmatched to any gene: 9. The CDR3 sequence is 16 residues long. The germline CDR1 and CDR2 sequences are MNHNS and SASEGT. The CDR3 DNA reads as TGTGCCAGCAGTGAAGCGCATCCGGGAGGGCTTTATGAGCAGTTCTTC. Amino acid sequence: CASSEAHPGGLYEQFF.

The V and J genes are TRBV19 and TRBJ2-1, with TRBD2 as a possible D gene (6 bases). CDR1 and CDR2 from the germline V gene are LNHDA and SQIVND (reference sequence). The CDR3 extends over 12 amino acids. Between the trimmed V and J ends, which lost 8 bases and 9 bases, there was a span of 14 bases. The CDR3: CASSGARGEQFF. Here the CDR3 DNA reads TGTGCCAGTTCCGGGGCGCGGGGTGAGCAGTTCTTC.

The rearrangement links TRBV19 to TRBJ1-1; D may be TRBD1 (6 bases). This CDR3 is built from 13 residues. The germline V gene has CDR1 LNHDA and CDR2 SQIVND (reference sequence). The germline V and J ends were trimmed by 3 bases and 10 bases, with 15 bases remaining between them. The chain's CDR3 is CASSIDRPERAFF. CDR3 bases: TGTGCCAGTAGTATTGACAGGCCAGAGCGAGCTTTCTTT.

V usage is TRBV12-3 or TRBV12-4 and J usage is TRBJ1-2, with D possibly being TRBD1 (6 bases). Trimming removed 6 bases at V and 8 bases at J, with 13 bases between. The CDR3 totals 12 residues. The CDR3 DNA is TGTGCCAGCAGGTTACAGGGAGGCGGCTACACCTTC. It translates to CASRLQGGGYTF.

There are a few counts of this clone. The V call is TRBV14, the J call TRBJ2-3; 7 bases align to TRBD1. The CDR3 consists of 17 residues. Germline CDR1 is SGHDN and CDR2 is FVKESK. The J segment lost 4 bases and the V segment lost 0 bases, leaving 10 bases of the junction unmatched. The CDR3 loop is CASSQDLTGLVSDTQYF. The CDR3, as DNA: TGTGCCAGCAGCCAAGACCTGACAGGGTTGGTTTCAGATACGCAGTATTTT.

The chain has TRBV11-2 and TRBJ2-7, with D possibly being TRBD1 (5 bases). The V and J ends lost 8 bases and 2 bases respectively, with 16 bases between them. This CDR3 contains 14 residues. The germline gives CDR1 SGHAT, CDR2 FQNNGV. In DNA form, the CDR3 reads TGTGCCAGCCGCCGGCAGGGTGGAGCCTACGAGCAGTACTTC. It codes for CASRRQGGAYEQYF.

This chain uses TRBV4-3 with TRBJ2-7; unclear D gene. The CDR3 is made up of 14 amino acids. V shed 2 bases and J shed 6 bases, with 14 bases lying between them. CDR1 LGHNA and CDR2 YSLEER come from the germline V gene. Here the CDR3 reads CASSQQSATGEQYF. The CDR3 DNA follows: TGCGCCAGCAGCCAACAATCAGCGACCGGCGAGCAGTACTTC.

V is TRBV9 and J is TRBJ2-3, with 7 bases identical to TRBD2. The CDR3 runs 15 residues. V shed 0 bases and J 3 bases; nucleotides not matched to a gene: 4. Germline V lookup: CDR1 SGDLS, CDR2 YYNGEE. CDR3 residues: CASSVGGSNTDTQYF. The CDR3 coding sequence is TGTGCCAGCAGCGTAGGCGGGAGTAATACAGATACGCAGTATTTT.

This rearrangement joins TRBV20-1 to TRBJ1-1; D uncertain. V lost 3 bases to trimming and J lost 0 bases, with 8 bases between them. The CDR3 consists of 13 residues. Germline V lookup: CDR1 DFQATT, CDR2 SNEGSKA (reference sequence). CDR3 sequence: CSASDGMNTEAFF. Written as DNA, the CDR3 is TGCAGTGCTAGTGACGGTATGAACACTGAAGCTTTCTTT.

The rearrangement joins TRBV9 to TRBJ2-3; TRBD2 matches 8 bases. J was trimmed by 4 bases and V by 4 bases; bases with no gene match: 8. Germline loops: CDR1 SGDLS, CDR2 YYNGEE. The CDR3 spans 15 residues. CDR3 nucleotides: TGTGCCAGCAGCTTACAGCGGGAGCGCCCAGATACGCAGTATTTT. Amino acid sequence: CASSLQRERPDTQYF.

The rearrangement joins TRBV2 to TRBJ2-7; 9 nucleotides agree with TRBD2. Germline CDR1 SNHLY, CDR2 FYNNEI. J lost 1 base, V lost 7 bases, and 5 bases had no gene match. This CDR3 contains 14 residues. The CDR3 loop reads CASIIAGGSYEQYF. For the CDR3, the DNA is TGTGCCAGCATTATCGCGGGAGGGTCCTACGAGCAGTACTTC.

The V gene is TRBV3-1 (or the pseudogene TRBV3-2), the J gene TRBJ1-5; a weak D match, TRBD1 (5 bases). Germline assignment: CDR1 LGHDT and CDR2 YNNKEL (reference sequence). The V end was cut by 1 base, the J end by 5 bases, with 9 bases between. The CDR3 contains 14 residues. The CDR3 reads CASSQAGIYQPQHF. Here the CDR3 DNA reads TGTGCCAGCAGCCAAGCAGGGATTTATCAGCCCCAGCATTTT.

The CDR3 loop reads CATTGHLNTEAFF. Written as DNA, the CDR3 is TGTGCCACTACGGGACACCTGAACACTGAAGCTTTCTTT. This chain uses TRBV28 with TRBJ1-1; maybe TRBD1 (6 bases). The V end lost 10 bases, the J end lost 0 bases, and 12 bases lay between the germline ends. The CDR3 consists of 13 residues. The germline CDR1 and CDR2 sequences are MDHEN and SYDVKM. Supplemented by reference TRBV28 and TRBJ1-1, the full variable domain reads DVKVTQSSRYLVKRTGEKVFLECVQDMDHENMFWYRQDPGLGLRLIYFSYDVKMKEKGDIPEGYSVSREKKERFSLILESASTNQTSMYLCATTGHLNTEAFFGQGTRLTVV.

The rearrangement links TRBV27 to TRBJ2-3; D unclear. The CDR3 has 13 residues. CDR1 and CDR2 from the germline V gene are MNHEY and SMNVEV (reference sequence). V lost 2 bases to trimming and J lost 2 bases, with 5 bases between them. DNA for the CDR3: TGTGCCAGCAGTTTAGCAGACACAGATACGCAGTATTTT. This gives the protein CASSLADTDTQYF.

The V call is TRBV6-5, the J call TRBJ2-7, with a tentative D call TRBD1 (5 bases). This CDR3 region has 15 residues. Trimming removed 2 bases from V and 0 bases from J, with 11 bases in between. Germline assignment: CDR1 MNHEY and CDR2 SVGAGI. The CDR3 is CASSYTRQYSYEQYF. In DNA form, the CDR3 reads TGTGCCAGCAGTTACACCAGACAGTACTCCTACGAGCAGTACTTC.

This chain joins TRBV28 and TRBJ2-1; D gene ambiguous. This CDR3 comprises 15 residues. Germline-derived CDR1 and CDR2 are MDHEN and SYDVKM. The V end was cut by 5 bases, the J end by 4 bases, with 15 bases between. The CDR3 spells CASSPPTPSYNEQFF. The CDR3 DNA sequence: TGTGCCAGCAGTCCCCCCACTCCCTCGTACAATGAGCAGTTCTTC.

The CDR3 spells CAWGKGASGNTIYF. DNA of the CDR3: TGTGCCTGGGGAAAGGGGGCCTCTGGAAACACCATATATTTT. The chain combines TRBV30 with TRBJ1-3; TRBD1 matches at 7 bases. V trimming: 5 bases; J trimming: 0 bases; junction bases outside the gene matches: 4. The CDR3 contains 14 residues. Germline CDR1 is GTSNPN and CDR2 is SVGIG (reference sequence).

This clone is medium-sized within its sample. The rearrangement links TRBV7-9 to TRBJ2-2; D may be TRBD2 (5 bases). The germline V and J ends were trimmed by 5 bases and 1 base, with 14 bases remaining between them. CDR3 size: 16 residues. The germline V gene encodes CDR1 SEHNR and CDR2 FQNEAQ (reference sequence). CDR3 residues: CASSAIGGLNTGELFF. The CDR3 bases are TGTGCCAGCAGCGCTATTGGAGGTTTGAACACCGGGGAGCTGTTTTTT.

The genes are TRBV6-6 and TRBJ2-1; 8 nucleotides match TRBD2. The germline CDR1 and CDR2 sequences are MNHNY and SVGAGI (reference sequence). There are 15 residues in the CDR3. V gave up 6 bases and J gave up 0 bases; unmatched junction bases: 4. For the CDR3, the DNA is TGTGCCAGCAGCCCCGGGGGGGCCTCCTACAATGAGCAGTTCTTC. Protein sequence: CASSPGGASYNEQFF.

This chain links TRBV2 with TRBJ2-5; D is possibly TRBD2 (5 bases). The CDR3 covers 14 residues. Germline CDR1 SNHLY, CDR2 FYNNEI. Between the trimmed V and J ends, which lost 5 bases and 7 bases, there was a span of 17 bases. The CDR3 here is CASSRFEGLATQYF. DNA of the CDR3: TGTGCCAGCAGTCGCTTTGAGGGTTTGGCGACCCAGTACTTC.

CDR3 residues: CASSEVQGSNEKLFF. The CDR3, as DNA: TGTGCCAGCAGTGAAGTACAGGGATCAAATGAAAAACTGTTTTTT. This chain uses TRBV6-1 with TRBJ1-4, with a tentative D call TRBD1 (6 bases). CDR1 MNHNS and CDR2 SASEGT come from the germline V gene. CDR3 length: 15 amino acids. V lost 1 base and J lost 5, with 11 bases in between.

The chain employs TRBV6-4 and TRBJ2-1, with D possibly matching TRBD2 (6 bases). In germline, CDR1 is MRHNA, CDR2 SNTAGT. The length of the CDR3 is 16 residues. The V end lost 3 bases, the J end lost 3 bases, and 15 bases lay between the germline ends. In DNA, the CDR3 is TGTGCCAGCAGTGATACCGCGCGGGATCACTACAATGAGCAGTTCTTC. Protein sequence: CASSDTARDHYNEQFF.

V is TRBV7-9 and J is TRBJ2-1; D is unclear. The V end lost 3 bases, the J end lost 7 bases, and 13 bases lay between the germline ends. Germline V CDR1 and CDR2: SEHNR, FQNEAQ (reference sequence). The CDR3 is 14 residues long. Written as DNA, the CDR3 is TGTGCCAGCAGCTTCGTTCCCCCCGAGAATGAGCAGTTCTTC. Encoded protein: CASSFVPPENEQFF.

The V and J genes are TRBV6-5 and TRBJ2-7; 10 bases map to TRBD1. Germline loops: CDR1 MNHEY, CDR2 SVGAGI. The ends lost 7 bases at V and 7 bases at J; junction bases unmatched: 4. The CDR3 loop spans 12 amino acids. Here the CDR3 DNA reads TGTGCCAGCAACGGACAGGGGGGAGAGCAGTACTTC. Translated: CASNGQGGEQYF.

V usage is TRBV4-1 and J usage is TRBJ2-5; no definite D call. The V gene's germline CDR1 is MGHRA and CDR2 YSYEKL. CDR3 length equals 15 residues. The germline V and J ends were trimmed by 0 bases and 1 base, with 9 bases remaining between them. The CDR3 loop reads CASSQERLSQETQYF. In DNA, the CDR3 is TGCGCCAGCAGCCAAGAAAGACTCAGCCAAGAGACCCAGTACTTC.

The chain couples TRBV19 to TRBJ1-2; 7 bases match TRBD1. The V gene end was trimmed by 10 bases and the J gene end by 1 base; junction bases not matched to a gene: 15. The CDR3 runs to 16 residues. Germline V gene sequence: CDR1 LNHDA, CDR2 SQIVND (reference sequence). The CDR3 loop is CATGSDRPGINYGYTF. The DNA for the CDR3 is TGTGCCACCGGATCGGACAGGCCCGGAATTAACTATGGCTACACCTTC. The full variable domain, with the rest looked up from reference TRBV19 and TRBJ1-2, is DGGITQSPKYLFRKEGQNVTLSCEQNLNHDAMYWYRQDPGQGLRLIYYSQIVNDFQKGDIAEGYSVSREKKESFPLTVTSAQKNPTAFYLCATGSDRPGINYGYTFGSGTRLTVV.

This chain connects TRBV6-8 to TRBJ1-6, with TRBD1 matching over 7 bases. The ends lost 4 bases at V and 8 bases at J; junction bases unmatched: 20. In germline, CDR1 is MNHGY, CDR2 SAAAGT. This CDR3 is 19 amino acids long. The CDR3 nucleotides are TGTGCCAGCAGTTTGGCCTCGGGACAGCTCTCCTTTATGGATTCACCCCTCCACTTT. This codes for CASSLASGQLSFMDSPLHF.

This chain joins TRBV5-6 and TRBJ1-6, with a weak D call TRBD1 (6 bases). V was trimmed by 4 bases and J by 0 bases, leaving 8 bases between them. The CDR3 is made up of 15 amino acids. Germline CDR1 and CDR2: SGHDT and YYEEEE. In nucleotides, the CDR3 is TGTGCCAGCAGCCCGGACAGCTCCTATAATTCACCCCTCCACTTT. Amino acid sequence: CASSPDSSYNSPLHF.

The J gene is TRBJ1-3, the V gene TRBV5-4; tentatively, D is TRBD1 (5 bases). Trimming pared 3 bases from V and 4 bases from J, leaving 14 bases between. CDR3 length: 15 amino acids. Looked up from germline, CDR1 is SGHNT and CDR2 is YYREEE (reference sequence). This CDR3 reads CASSWDLNQGNTIYF. DNA of the CDR3: TGTGCCAGCAGCTGGGACTTGAATCAGGGAAACACCATATATTTT.

The chain has TRBV5-4 and TRBJ2-7; 8 nucleotides match TRBD1. With 1 base clipped from V and 4 bases from J, the junction kept 4 bases outside the gene matches. CDR1 is SGHNT, CDR2 YYREEE, per germline (reference sequence). The CDR3 contains 14 residues. Here the CDR3 reads CASSLLGQGYEQYF. CDR3 in DNA: TGTGCCAGCAGCTTGCTCGGACAGGGTTACGAGCAGTACTTC.

J is TRBJ1-2 and V is TRBV3-1 (or the pseudogene TRBV3-2); 7 nucleotides align to TRBD1. V was pared by 4 bases and J by 1 base, with 6 bases of the junction left unmatched. Germline CDR1 is LGHDT and CDR2 is YNNKEL (reference sequence). This CDR3 comprises 15 residues. The CDR3 is CASSLPGQSNYGYTF. Here the CDR3 DNA reads TGTGCCAGCAGCCTTCCGGGACAGAGTAACTATGGCTACACCTTC.

This chain joins TRBV4-1 and TRBJ2-7, with D unclear. In germline, CDR1 is MGHRA, CDR2 YSYEKL. The CDR3 is 14 amino acids. Trimming removed 2 bases from V and 2 bases from J, with 10 bases in between. The CDR3 sequence: CASSQNQETYEQYF. The CDR3 region has the DNA TGCGCCAGCAGCCAAAACCAGGAAACCTACGAGCAGTACTTC.